This T cell receptor (beta chain) was documented in a study of cytomegalovirus exposure and HLA in healthy donors. General study findings and limits: The study designated about 180 TCR beta chains cytomegalovirus-associated.

This clone was seen only once. Its antigen is unknown. A multiplex PCR was run with 60 Vbeta primers and 13 Jbeta primers. Measured with immunoSEQ multiplex PCR; TCRdb has only the in-frame clones, and not every one. The data show 170,000 or so clones, 84% seen once. CDR3 size: 11 residues. V was clipped by 4 bases and J by 6 bases, with 4 bases between them. Looked up from germline, CDR1 is MNHEY and CDR2 is SVGAGI. The sequenced sample consisted of PBMCs. The source is a man aged 50-59 years in good health and CMV-seropositive. The chain joins TRBV6-5 to TRBJ2-1; D gene unclear. In DNA form, the CDR3 reads TGTGCCAGCAGTTCGGGCAATGAGCAGTTCTTC. Amino acid sequence: CASSSGNEQFF.